One T cell receptor (beta chain) is described in this entry. The data originate from a study of technical replicates of blood from a handful of donors. Germline loops: CDR1 SQVTM, CDR2 ANQGSEA. The V end lost 7 bases, the J end lost 4 bases, and 19 bases lay between the germline ends. The CDR3 covers 14 residues. Using immunoSEQ multiplex PCR, the repertoire was profiled, and TCRdb retains in-frame clones only, with some absent. Of tens of thousands of clones in the sample, over 95% were seen once. Sequences were obtained from T cells isolated from PBMCs. V and J are TRBV29-1 and TRBJ1-1; no clear D. The TCR sequence derives from a human donor in good health. CDR3 nucleotide sequence: TGCAGCGCTCCTTTACCGAGTAAAACCACTGAAGCTTTCTTT. Amino acids: CSAPLPSKTTEAFF.